This T cell receptor (beta chain) was profiled in a study of OX40 agonist ivuxolimab in advanced cancers. Study-wide context: Averaging about 60 years in age, with a range of roughly 23 to 80, the cohort was around 83% male. Study findings and constraints: On average, CD8+ T cells showed a greater number of expanded clones than CD4+. In the 0.1 to 3.0 mg/kg range, CD4+ and CD8+ blood T cells had expanded clonally by week 6. Partial responders treated at 0.1-3.0 mg/kg exhibited clonal expansion among the lowest measured.

The CDR3 runs to 18 residues. Germline assignment: CDR1 SGHVS and CDR2 FNYEAQ. V was pared by 1 base and J by 0 bases, with 4 bases of the junction left unmatched. Profiled with immunoSEQ multiplex PCR; TCRdb holds only in-frame clones, not every one. The sample lists about 68,000 clones; more than 85% were seen once. As for this clone: The antigen is unknown.

The V and J genes are TRBV7-6 and TRBJ2-3, with TRBD2 matching over 13 bases. The sample consisted of CD4+ or CD8+ T cells sorted from blood, taken in a trial of the OX40 agonist ivuxolimab. This TCR was sampled from an adult with an advanced solid tumor such as melanoma, head and neck, liver or kidney cancer. The CDR3 DNA sequence: TGTGCCAGCAGCTTAGGGACTAGCGGGGGAACTAGCACAGATACGCAGTATTTT. The encoded protein is CASSLGTSGGTSTDTQYF.